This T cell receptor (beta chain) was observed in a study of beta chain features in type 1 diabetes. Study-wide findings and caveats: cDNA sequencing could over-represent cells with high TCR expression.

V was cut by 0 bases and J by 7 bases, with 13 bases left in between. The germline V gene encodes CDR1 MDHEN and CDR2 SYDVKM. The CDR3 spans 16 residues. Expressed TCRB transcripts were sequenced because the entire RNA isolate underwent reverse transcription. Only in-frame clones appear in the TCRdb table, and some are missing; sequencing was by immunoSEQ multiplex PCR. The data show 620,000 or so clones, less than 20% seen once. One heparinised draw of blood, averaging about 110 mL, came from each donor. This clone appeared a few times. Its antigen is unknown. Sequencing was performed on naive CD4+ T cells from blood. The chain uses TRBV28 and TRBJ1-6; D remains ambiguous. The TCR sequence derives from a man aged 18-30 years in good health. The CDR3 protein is CASSLWLQTTNSPLHF. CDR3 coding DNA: TGTGCCAGCAGTTTATGGTTGCAGACGACCAATTCACCCCTCCACTTT.